The rows below give T cell receptor beta chains drawn from one sample of a study of pediatric ulcerative colitis. Profiled with immunoSEQ multiplex PCR; TCRdb holds only in-frame clones, not every one. Here the sample spans approximately 17,000 clones, 80% being singletons. Sample: gut tissue. These receptors all stem from a boy younger than 18 who was a control in a study of pediatric ulcerative colitis. The CDR3 runs from the conserved cysteine through the conserved F or W. A D gene is named only where the DNA matches it firmly. The size field is filled for only some rows; it gives once, few, many or a size class.

V	size	D	J	CDR3	DNA
TRBV9	.	.	TRBJ2-1	CASSVAEGRNEQFF	TGTGCCAGCAGCGTAGCGGAGGGGCGCAATGAGCAGTTCTTC
TRBV7-8	.	.	TRBJ2-3	CASSLSTLPTDTQYF	TGTGCCAGCAGCTTATCGACCCTTCCCACAGATACGCAGTATTTT
TRBV7-2	.	.	TRBJ2-2	CASSLGRRELFF	TGTGCCAGCAGCTTAGGGAGACGGGAGCTGTTTTTT
TRBV11-2	.	.	TRBJ1-3	CASSLNAGAGNTIYF	TGTGCCAGCAGCTTAAATGCAGGGGCTGGAAACACCATATATTTT
TRBV7-3	.	TRBD2	TRBJ2-3	CASSRQASGDTDTQYF	TGTGCCAGCAGCAGACAGGCTAGCGGGGACACAGATACGCAGTATTTT
TRBV28	.	TRBD2	TRBJ2-1	CASSTLSGMINEQFF	TGTGCCAGCAGTACGCTTAGCGGGATGATCAATGAGCAGTTCTTC
TRBV11-3	.	.	TRBJ2-7	CASSPDYYEQYF	TGTGCCAGCAGCCCGGACTACTACGAGCAGTACTTC
TRBV10-3	.	.	TRBJ2-4	CAISEAQLGLAKNIQYF	TGTGCCATCAGTGAGGCCCAATTGGGGCTAGCCAAAAACATTCAGTACTTC
TRBV7-9	.	.	TRBJ2-5	CASSLAGETQYF	TGTGCCAGCAGCTTAGCGGGAGAGACCCAGTACTTC
TRBV4-1	.	.	TRBJ2-1	CASSQDQSGTNYNEQFF	TGCGCCAGCAGCCAAGATCAGTCGGGGACAAACTACAATGAGCAGTTCTTC
TRBV10-2	.	.	TRBJ1-6	CASSLTGTSNSPLHF	TGCGCCAGCAGCCTTACCGGGACATCTAATTCACCCCTCCACTTT
TRBV29-1	.	.	TRBJ2-5	CSVEDPQETQYF	TGCAGCGTTGAAGATCCACAGGAGACCCAGTACTTC
TRBV4-1	.	TRBD2	TRBJ2-1	CASSLTPGLAEEQFF	TGCGCCAGCAGCCTCACACCGGGACTAGCGGAGGAGCAGTTCTTC
TRBV23-1	.	.	TRBJ2-7	CAGGGRALYEQYF	TGCGCCGGGGGGGGCAGGGCCCTCTACGAGCAGTACTTC
TRBV27	.	.	TRBJ1-1	CASTRLDVNTEAFF	TGTGCCAGCACCCGCCTTGACGTGAACACTGAAGCTTTCTTT
TRBV4-3	.	.	TRBJ1-5	CASSQDGRSNQPQHF	TGCGCCAGCAGCCAAGATGGGAGGAGCAATCAGCCCCAGCATTTT
TRBV5-1	.	.	TRBJ2-7	CASSVASSYEQYF	TGCGCCAGCAGTGTCGCATCCTCCTACGAGCAGTACTTC
TRBV5-6	.	TRBD1	TRBJ2-7	CASSRTRDRGNYEQYF	TGTGCCAGCAGCCGAACTCGGGACAGGGGGAACTACGAGCAGTACTTC
TRBV18	.	.	TRBJ1-2	CASSHGTGEPNYGYTF	TGTGCCAGCTCACACGGGACGGGGGAGCCTAACTATGGCTACACCTTC
TRBV11-3	.	TRBD2	TRBJ2-2	CASSLGSLAGVTGELFF	TGTGCCAGCAGCTTAGGATCTTTAGCGGGGGTCACCGGGGAGCTGTTTTTT
TRBV6-6	.	.	TRBJ1-2	CASSRTPGPRGYTF	TGTGCCAGCAGCCGCACCCCCGGGCCACGTGGCTACACCTTC
TRBV29-1	.	.	TRBJ2-7	CSAKTAIGYEQYF	TGCAGCGCCAAGACAGCGATCGGGTACGAGCAGTACTTC
TRBV5-1	.	.	TRBJ1-2	CASTLDGTNYGYTF	TGCGCCAGCACCCTGGACGGTACTAACTATGGCTACACCTTC
TRBV18	few	TRBD2	TRBJ2-7	CASSRTSGSYEQYF	TGTGCCAGCTCACGGACTAGCGGCTCCTACGAGCAGTACTTC
TRBV5-5	.	.	TRBJ1-1	CASSLVRLNTEAFF	TGTGCCAGCAGCTTGGTGCGGTTGAACACTGAAGCTTTCTTT
TRBV28	.	.	TRBJ2-7	CASSYLEDHRYEQYF	TGTGCCAGCAGTTACCTAGAAGACCACCGATACGAGCAGTACTTC
TRBV20-1	.	.	TRBJ2-1	CSAPGDNEQFF	TGCAGTGCTCCCGGTGACAATGAGCAGTTCTTC
TRBV6-4	once	.	TRBJ2-6	CASSPQGGSGANVLTF	TGTGCCAGCAGTCCCCAGGGGGGTTCTGGGGCCAACGTCCTGACTTTC
TRBV10-3	.	.	TRBJ1-2	CAILGFRDASTLHYGYTF	TGTGCCATCCTTGGGTTTAGAGACGCATCTACTCTTCACTATGGCTACACCTTC
TRBV7-3	.	.	TRBJ2-3	CASSLGGVGDTQYF	TGTGCCAGCAGCTTGGGCGGGGTGGGGGATACGCAGTATTTT
TRBV11-3	.	.	TRBJ2-3	CASSLARSTDTQYF	TGTGCCAGCAGCTTAGCTCGAAGCACAGATACGCAGTATTTT
TRBV6-1	.	.	TRBJ1-1	CASSEKPGTGDTEAFF	TGTGCCAGCAGTGAAAAACCGGGAACGGGAGACACTGAAGCTTTCTTT
TRBV5-1	.	.	TRBJ2-5	CASSFDRRETQYF	TGCGCCAGCAGTTTTGACAGGCGAGAGACCCAGTACTTC
TRBV5-6	.	.	TRBJ2-7	CASSLGGGSYEQYF	TGTGCCAGCAGCTTGGGAGGAGGGTCCTACGAGCAGTACTTC
TRBV7-9	once	.	TRBJ2-1	CASSPLDKNNEQFF	TGTGCCAGCAGCCCACTAGACAAAAACAATGAGCAGTTCTTC
TRBV4-3	few	.	TRBJ1-4	CASSQEGGGTNEKLFF	TGCGCCAGCAGCCAAGAAGGGGGTGGAACTAATGAAAAACTGTTTTTT
TRBV6-1	once	.	TRBJ1-5	CASSEVGGSNQPQHF	TGTGCCAGCAGTGAAGTCGGGGGTAGCAATCAGCCCCAGCATTTT
TRBV4-1	.	.	TRBJ1-2	CASSQEGLNPLYGYTF	TGCGCCAGCAGCCAAGAGGGGCTGAACCCGCTTTATGGCTACACCTTC
TRBV5-1	.	TRBD1	TRBJ2-7	CASSSGTGVSEQYF	TGCGCCAGCAGTTCCGGGACAGGGGTTTCCGAGCAGTACTTC
TRBV20-1	.	.	TRBJ1-4	CSASANEKLFF	TGCAGTGCTTCGGCGAATGAAAAACTGTTTTTT
TRBV5-1	.	TRBD2	TRBJ2-3	CASSASGTLALHTQYF	TGCGCCAGCAGCGCCAGCGGGACTCTCGCCTTGCATACGCAGTATTTT
TRBV19	.	TRBD1	TRBJ1-1	CASREGTANTEAFF	TGTGCCAGTAGGGAAGGGACAGCGAACACTGAAGCTTTCTTT
TRBV7-2	.	.	TRBJ1-3	CASSLDNSGNTIYF	TGTGCCAGCAGCTTAGACAACTCTGGAAACACCATATATTTT
TRBV28	.	.	TRBJ2-7	CASSLQGQGVLQYF	TGTGCCAGCAGCTTGCAAGGGCAGGGAGTTCTGCAGTACTTC
TRBV7-8	few	.	TRBJ2-7	CASSLYYEQYF	TGTGCCAGCAGCTTATACTACGAGCAGTACTTC
TRBV14	.	.	TRBJ2-2	CASSQASTGELFF	TGTGCCAGCAGCCAAGCGTCCACCGGGGAGCTGTTTTTT
TRBV25-1	.	TRBD2	TRBJ2-3	CASSDGAGERGTDTQYF	TGTGCCAGCAGTGACGGAGCGGGAGAGAGGGGCACAGATACGCAGTATTTT
TRBV2	.	.	TRBJ2-7	CASSEGRGLYEQYF	TGTGCCAGCAGTGAAGGGCGAGGCCTATACGAGCAGTACTTC
TRBV28	few	.	TRBJ1-1	CASSRIGGARTEAFF	TGTGCCAGCAGTCGGATAGGGGGGGCGCGCACTGAAGCTTTCTTT
TRBV7-7	.	.	TRBJ1-4	CASSSPGGSTNEKLFF	TGTGCCAGCAGCTCCCCCGGGGGCTCAACTAATGAAAAACTGTTTTTT
TRBV2	few	TRBD2	TRBJ2-3	CASSDRTSSTDTQYF	TGTGCCAGCAGTGACAGGACTAGCAGCACAGATACGCAGTATTTT
TRBV27	once	.	TRBJ2-5	CASSSLEGGQKTQYF	TGTGCCAGCAGTTCCTTGGAAGGCGGCCAAAAGACCCAGTACTTC
TRBV5-1	.	TRBD2	TRBJ2-5	CASSFTTTSRETQYF	TGCGCCAGCAGCTTCACAACGACTAGCCGAGAGACCCAGTACTTC
TRBV30	.	.	TRBJ1-4	CASQTRFEKLFF	TGTGCCAGTCAGACTCGGTTTGAAAAACTGTTTTTT
TRBV19	.	.	TRBJ2-5	CASSIGAGSGETQYF	TGTGCCAGTAGTATAGGGGCAGGGTCGGGGGAGACCCAGTACTTC